The present T cell receptor beta chain was sequenced within a study of cytotoxic CD8 clonotypes in ibrutinib-treated CLL. Study-level background: After median around 5.5 years, approximately 14 stayed in remission, some twelve progressed; responses roughly 24 partial, 2 complete.

This clone was seen repeatedly, ten times or more. The antigen remains unidentified. Study-wide results and limits: T-cell clonality at baseline went above that of age-matched healthy donors and rose and fell with circulating CD8+ T-cell counts.

The CDR3 has 11 amino acids. With 4 bases removed from V and 6 bases from J, the gap between germline ends came to 6 bases. CDR1 is SGDLS and CDR2 is YYNGEE in the germline V gene. The assay was immunoSEQ multiplex PCR, and TCRdb's table has in-frame clones only and misses some. The repertoire has 250,000 to 350,000 clones, approximately 79% of them found once; the top ten carry about 5.3%. The sequence was collected from a human donor with chronic lymphocytic leukemia. Sequenced here: PBMCs, sampled at disease progression, from a patient treated with ibrutinib. V usage is TRBV9 and J usage is TRBJ2-3; D possibly corresponds to TRBD2 (6 bases). DNA of the CDR3: TGTGCCAGCAGCCGGGGGGATACGCAGTATTTT. Its protein is CASSRGDTQYF. The full variable domain, with the rest looked up from reference TRBV9 and TRBJ2-3, is DSGVTQTPKHLITATGQRVTLRCSPRSGDLSVYWYQQSLDQGLQFLIQYYNGEERAKGNILERFSAQQFPDLHSELNLSSLELGDSALYFCASSRGDTQYFGPGTRLTVL.